Reported below is one T cell receptor beta chain. Its antigen is unknown. These data belong to a study of CD4+ T cells in melanoma. This table comes from immunoSEQ multiplex PCR, and its TCRdb copy is limited to in-frame clones, with some not included. The sample shows some 50,000 clones, 89% of them seen only once. The CDR3 is 15 residues long. Germline CDR1 LNHNV, CDR2 YYDKDF (reference sequence). V shed 1 base and J shed 9 bases, with 13 bases lying between them. Study-level points and caveats: Diverse differentiation states were reported for melanoma neoantigen-specific CD4+ T cells. A reported correlation linked neoantigen-specific CD4+ T cells to CD8+, macrophage and B cell function.

The chain couples TRBV15 to TRBJ1-6; no clear D gene. The receptor's source is a human donor with melanoma. The specimen sequenced was peripheral blood. DNA of the CDR3: TGTGCCACCAGCAGAGGGCCGAGCCTAGTTTCACCCCTCCACTTT. This sequence encodes CATSRGPSLVSPLHF.